This T cell receptor beta chain is drawn from a study of blood T cell repertoires in COVID-19. Study as a whole: Acute-phase and convalescent COVID-19 samples originated in the United States, Italy and Spain. PBMCs, B-cell-depleted T cells, or T cells provided the cDNA or gDNA that made up the material.

This clone was observed a single time. Germline CDR1 SGHDT, CDR2 YYEEEE. The CDR3 is 15 residues long. Losses at the gene ends were 4 bases for V and 6 bases for J; bases not matched to a gene: 6. Authors' processing steps: Amplified reference gene primers provided the basis for estimating nucleated cell counts. The table came from immunoSEQ multiplex PCR; TCRdb's copy has only in-frame clones and leaves some out. V and J calls and clone size are those listed in that table; D and trimming were worked out from the DNA. Here the sample spans around 200,000 clones, over 60% being singletons. V and J are TRBV5-6 and TRBJ1-6; the match to TRBD1 covers 8 bases. The sample was peripheral blood. This TCR was sampled from a woman in her seventies with acute or convalescent COVID-19. DNA of the CDR3: TGTGCCAGCAGCGGGGGACAGGTTCTTAATTCACCCCTCCACTTT. Amino acids: CASSGGQVLNSPLHF.